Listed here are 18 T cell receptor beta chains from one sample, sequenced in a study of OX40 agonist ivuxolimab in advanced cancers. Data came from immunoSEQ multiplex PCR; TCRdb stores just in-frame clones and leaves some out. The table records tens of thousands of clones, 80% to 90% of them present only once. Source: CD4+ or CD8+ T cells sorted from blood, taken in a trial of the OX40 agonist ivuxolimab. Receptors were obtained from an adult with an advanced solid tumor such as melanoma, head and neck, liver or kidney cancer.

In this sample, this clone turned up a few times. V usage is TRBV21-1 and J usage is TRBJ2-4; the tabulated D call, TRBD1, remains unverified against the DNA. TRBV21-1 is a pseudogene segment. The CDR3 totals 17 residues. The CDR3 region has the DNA TGTGCCAGCAATCGTAGGGGGCAATCACTAGCCAAAAACATTCAGTACTTC. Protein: CASNRRGQSLAKNIQYF.

CDR3 coding DNA: TGTGCCAGCAGCTACGGACCAGGGGTGGGTGGGGGTGAAAAACTGTTTTTT. Its translation: CASSYGPGVGGGEKLFF. The chain is built from TRBV7-9 and TRBJ1-4; TRBD1 might be the D (6 bases). Germline CDR1 SEHNR, CDR2 FQNEAQ (reference sequence). The V end was cut by 4 bases, the J end by 7 bases, with 22 bases between. This CDR3 comprises 17 residues. Full variable domain (rest looked up from reference TRBV7-9 and TRBJ1-4): DTGVSQNPRHKITKRGQNVTFRCDPISEHNRLYWYRQTLGQGPEFLTYFQNEAQLEKSRLLSDRFSAERPKGSFSTLEIQRTEQGDSAMYLCASSYGPGVGGGEKLFFGSGTQLSVL.

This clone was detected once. CDR3 bases: TGCGCCAGCAGCTTCAAACAGGGTACCGATACGCAGTATTTT. Amino acids: CASSFKQGTDTQYF. This chain connects TRBV5-1 to TRBJ2-3, with a weak D call TRBD1 (6 bases). V lost 2 bases and J 6 bases, leaving 13 bases between the germline ends. Germline-derived CDR1 and CDR2 are SGHRS and YFSETQ. The CDR3 contains 14 residues.

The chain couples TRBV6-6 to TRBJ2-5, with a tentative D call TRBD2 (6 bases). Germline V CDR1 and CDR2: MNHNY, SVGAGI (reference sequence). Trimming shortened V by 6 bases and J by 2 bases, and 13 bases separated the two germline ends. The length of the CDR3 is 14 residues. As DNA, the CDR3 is TGTGCCAGCAGCCCCGGGACTTCACAAGAGACCCAGTACTTC. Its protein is CASSPGTSQETQYF.

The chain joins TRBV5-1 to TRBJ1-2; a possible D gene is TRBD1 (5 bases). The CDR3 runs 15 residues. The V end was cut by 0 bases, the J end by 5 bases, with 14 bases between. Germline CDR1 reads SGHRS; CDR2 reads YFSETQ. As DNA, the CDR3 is TGCGCCAGCAGCTTGGAGGGGAACCCATCGTATGGCTACACCTTC. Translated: CASSLEGNPSYGYTF.

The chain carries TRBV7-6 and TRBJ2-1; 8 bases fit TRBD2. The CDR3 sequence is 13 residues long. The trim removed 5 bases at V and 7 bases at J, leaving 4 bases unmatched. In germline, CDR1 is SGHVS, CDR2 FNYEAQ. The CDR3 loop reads CASSPGTRNEQFF. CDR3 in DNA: TGTGCCAGCAGCCCCGGGACTAGGAATGAGCAGTTCTTC. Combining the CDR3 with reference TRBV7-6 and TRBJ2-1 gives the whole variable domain GAGVSQSPRYKVTKRGQDVALRCDPISGHVSLYWYRQALGQGPEFLTYFNYEAQQDKSGLPNDRFSAERPEGSISTLTIQRTEQRDSAMYRCASSPGTRNEQFFGPGTRLTVL.

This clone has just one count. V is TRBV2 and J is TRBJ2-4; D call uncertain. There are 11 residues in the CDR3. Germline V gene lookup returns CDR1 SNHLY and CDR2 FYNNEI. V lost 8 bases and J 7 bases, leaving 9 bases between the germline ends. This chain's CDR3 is CASADRNIQYF. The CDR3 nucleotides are TGTGCCAGCGCGGATAGGAACATTCAGTACTTC.

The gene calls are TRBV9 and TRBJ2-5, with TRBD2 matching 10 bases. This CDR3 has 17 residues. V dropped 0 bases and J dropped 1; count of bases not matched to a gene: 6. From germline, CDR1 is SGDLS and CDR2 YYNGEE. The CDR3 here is CASSVAPLAGTQETQYF. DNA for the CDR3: TGTGCCAGCAGCGTAGCCCCACTAGCGGGGACCCAAGAGACCCAGTACTTC.

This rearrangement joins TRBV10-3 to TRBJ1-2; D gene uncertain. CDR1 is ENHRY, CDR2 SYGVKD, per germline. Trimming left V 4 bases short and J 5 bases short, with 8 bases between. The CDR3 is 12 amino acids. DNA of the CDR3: TGTGCCATCAGTGGGGGTCCTTATGGCTACACCTTC. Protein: CAISGGPYGYTF.

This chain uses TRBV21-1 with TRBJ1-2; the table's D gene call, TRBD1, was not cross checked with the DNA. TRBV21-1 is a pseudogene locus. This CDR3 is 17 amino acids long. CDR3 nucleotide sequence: TGTGCCAGCAGCAAAGAAGGTGACAGGTGGAGCTTGGGCGGCTACACCTTC. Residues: CASSKEGDRWSLGGYTF.

The CDR3 DNA is TGTGCCAGCAGTAAGGACAGAGCCGGGGAGCTGTTTTTT. Amino acids: CASSKDRAGELFF. The genes are TRBV7-2 and TRBJ2-2, with D perhaps matching TRBD1 (6 bases). V was cut by 6 bases and J by 6 bases, with 11 bases left in between. This CDR3 region has 13 residues. Per the germline V gene, CDR1 is SGHTA and CDR2 is FQGNSA.

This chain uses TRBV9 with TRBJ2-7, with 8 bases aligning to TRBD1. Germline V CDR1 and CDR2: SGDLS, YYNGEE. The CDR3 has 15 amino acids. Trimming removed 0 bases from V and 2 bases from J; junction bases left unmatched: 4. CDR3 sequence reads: CASSVAGTGAYEQYF. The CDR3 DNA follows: TGTGCCAGCAGCGTAGCTGGGACAGGAGCCTACGAGCAGTACTTC. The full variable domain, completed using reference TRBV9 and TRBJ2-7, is DSGVTQTPKHLITATGQRVTLRCSPRSGDLSVYWYQQSLDQGLQFLIQYYNGEERAKGNILERFSAQQFPDLHSELNLSSLELGDSALYFCASSVAGTGAYEQYFGPGTRLTVT.

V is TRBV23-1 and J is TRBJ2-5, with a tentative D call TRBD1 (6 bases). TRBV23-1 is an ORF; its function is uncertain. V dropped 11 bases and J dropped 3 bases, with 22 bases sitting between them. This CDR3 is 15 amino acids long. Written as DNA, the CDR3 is TGCGCCGGAACCCAGGGGTACAGGGTGGAAGAGACCCAGTACTTC. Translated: CAGTQGYRVEETQYF.

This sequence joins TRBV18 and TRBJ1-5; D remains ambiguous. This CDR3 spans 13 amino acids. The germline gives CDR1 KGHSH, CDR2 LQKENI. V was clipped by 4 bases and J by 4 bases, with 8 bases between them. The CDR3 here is CASSLDGNQPQHF. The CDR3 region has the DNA TGTGCCAGCTCACTCGACGGAAATCAGCCCCAGCATTTT.

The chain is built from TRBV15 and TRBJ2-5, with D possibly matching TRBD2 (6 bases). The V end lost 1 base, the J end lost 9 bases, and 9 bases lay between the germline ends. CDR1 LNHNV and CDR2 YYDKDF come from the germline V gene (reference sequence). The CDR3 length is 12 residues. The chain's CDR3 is CATSRGGEAQYF. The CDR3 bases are TGTGCCACCAGCAGAGGGGGGGAGGCCCAGTACTTC.

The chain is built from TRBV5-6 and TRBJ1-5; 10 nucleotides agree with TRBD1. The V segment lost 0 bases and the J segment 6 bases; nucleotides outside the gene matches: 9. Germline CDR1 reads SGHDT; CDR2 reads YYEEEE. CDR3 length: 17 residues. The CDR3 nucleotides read TGTGCCAGCAGCTTGGCCGGGGGACAGGGGAGAATTCAGCCCCAGCATTTT. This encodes CASSLAGGQGRIQPQHF.

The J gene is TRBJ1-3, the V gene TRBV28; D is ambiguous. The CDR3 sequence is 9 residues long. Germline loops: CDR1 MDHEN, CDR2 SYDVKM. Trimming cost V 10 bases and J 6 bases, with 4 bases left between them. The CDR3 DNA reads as TGTGCCAAGGAAAACACCATATATTTT. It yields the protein CAKENTIYF.

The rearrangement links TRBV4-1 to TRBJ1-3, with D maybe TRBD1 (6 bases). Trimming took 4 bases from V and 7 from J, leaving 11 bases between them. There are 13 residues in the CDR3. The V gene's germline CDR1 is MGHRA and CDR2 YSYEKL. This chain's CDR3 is CASSPPGDNTIYF. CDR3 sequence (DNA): TGCGCCAGCAGCCCCCCAGGGGATAACACCATATATTTT.